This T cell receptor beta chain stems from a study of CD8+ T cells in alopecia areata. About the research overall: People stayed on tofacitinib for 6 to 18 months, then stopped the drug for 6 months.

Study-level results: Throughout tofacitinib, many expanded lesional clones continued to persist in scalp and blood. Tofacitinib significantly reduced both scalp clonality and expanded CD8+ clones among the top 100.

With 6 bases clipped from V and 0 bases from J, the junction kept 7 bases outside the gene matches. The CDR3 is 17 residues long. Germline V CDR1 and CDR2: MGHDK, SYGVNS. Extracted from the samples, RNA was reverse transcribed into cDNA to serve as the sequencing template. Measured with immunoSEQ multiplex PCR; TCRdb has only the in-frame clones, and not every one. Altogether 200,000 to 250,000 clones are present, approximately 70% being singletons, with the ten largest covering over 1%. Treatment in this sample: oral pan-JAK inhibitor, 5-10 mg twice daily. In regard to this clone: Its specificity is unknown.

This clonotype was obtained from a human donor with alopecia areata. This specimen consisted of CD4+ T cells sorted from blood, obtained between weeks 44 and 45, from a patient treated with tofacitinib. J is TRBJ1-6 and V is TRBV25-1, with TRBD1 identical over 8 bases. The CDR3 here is CASSAGGRSSYNSPLHF. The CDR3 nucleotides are TGTGCCAGCAGCGCAGGGGGCCGGAGCTCCTATAATTCACCCCTCCACTTT.